This T cell receptor (beta chain) stems from a study of T cell responses to AZD1222 COVID-19 vaccine. Study-wide findings and caveats: Researchers report vaccine-associated CD4 TCRs spanning spike, with dominance at 160-218 and 743-854. Per reports, nearly half of all spike-specific TCRs target regions that are unmutated in variants. Donors were mostly white British, more females; clonal diversity possibly underestimated.

It was second doses at about 4 or about 12 weeks that were pooled. This clone was counted once. Its antigen is as yet unknown. The CDR3 is 12 residues long. CDR1 and CDR2 from the germline V gene are LGHNA and YNFKEQ. V was trimmed by 4 bases and J by 7 bases, leaving 11 bases between them. Assay used: immunoSEQ multiplex PCR; TCRdb lists only in-frame clones, some missing. The sample lists under 150,000 clones, over 75% occurring once. This TCR was recovered from an adult who received the AZD1222 COVID-19 vaccine. Material: peripheral blood, obtained 28 days after the second AZD1222 dose. The chain employs TRBV4-2 and TRBJ2-7; weak D call: TRBD1 (5 bases). In DNA form, the CDR3 reads TGTGCCAGCAGCCGCTTATCAGGGGAGCAGTACTTC. Translated: CASSRLSGEQYF.